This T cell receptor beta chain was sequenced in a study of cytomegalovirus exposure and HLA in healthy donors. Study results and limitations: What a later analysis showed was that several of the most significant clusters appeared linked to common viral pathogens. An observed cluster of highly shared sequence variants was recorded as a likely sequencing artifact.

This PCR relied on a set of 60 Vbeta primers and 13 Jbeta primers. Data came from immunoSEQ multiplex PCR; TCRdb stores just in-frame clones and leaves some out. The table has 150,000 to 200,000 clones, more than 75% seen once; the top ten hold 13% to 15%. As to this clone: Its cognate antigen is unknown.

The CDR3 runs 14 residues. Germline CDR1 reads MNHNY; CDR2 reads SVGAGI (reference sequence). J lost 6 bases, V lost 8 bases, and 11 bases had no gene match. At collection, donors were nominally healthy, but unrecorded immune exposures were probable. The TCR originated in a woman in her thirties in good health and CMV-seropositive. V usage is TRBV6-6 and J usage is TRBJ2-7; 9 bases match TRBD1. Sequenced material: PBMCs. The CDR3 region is CASSLYGTGTEQYF. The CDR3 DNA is TGTGCCAGCTCCCTTTACGGGACAGGGACCGAGCAGTACTTC.